This section outlines one T cell receptor beta chain sequence together with its context. Its antigen is undetermined. The sample is drawn from a study of breast tumors, draining lymph nodes, adjacent tissues. Study outcomes and limitations: That most tumor T cells come from lymph nodes remained unproven.

V lost 4 bases, J lost 2 bases, and 5 bases stayed unmatched. The CDR3 is made up of 14 amino acids. Germline lookup yields CDR1 MNHNS and CDR2 SASEGT. The lymph nodes were axillary draining lymph nodes from breast cancer patients. TCRdb ran MiXCR on the multiplex PCR reads and lists one entry per CDR3 protein. The data hold 250,000 or so distinct CDR3 sequences, with over 25% observed a single time. Material: axillary lymph node tissue. The V call is TRBV6-1, the J call TRBJ2-7; TRBD2 agrees at 7 bases. The receptor's source is a female donor with breast cancer. Some clones in this sample may be carry-over from other donors' samples. The CDR3: CASSGGTMPYEQYF. CDR3 in DNA: TGTGCCAGCAGTGGGGGGACTATGCCCTACGAGCAGTACTTC.